This T cell receptor (beta chain) derives from a study of shared clonotypes between healthy human individuals (TCRdb year 2020). Regarding the research as a whole: The cohort comprised a couple of women and a few men aged 18 to 49 years. To estimate repertoire size and how much clonotypes are shared between individuals, the study performed deep sequencing of blood TCR repertoires from a handful of healthy adults. Between about 0.8 and 9 billion PBMCs per donor were obtained by leukapheresis. To increase sequencing depth and limit assay-specific biases, TCR repertoire library preparation and sequencing were carried out by different laboratories using diverse techniques. The research as a whole found: Sampling was restricted to blood, and TCR repertoires in tissues likely differ from the TCR repertoires found in blood. Pairwise subsampling indicated that sequencing depth was expected to affect the degree of clonotype sharing among donors. The genetic and exposure-history diversity represented was limited by the small number of donors.

Of note for this clone: Its antigen has not been determined. A far larger clone is off by one base, so a read error is likely. The same CDR3 also results from other DNA sequences found in this sample.

The germline V gene encodes CDR1 SGHTS and CDR2 YDEGEE. V is pruned by 7 bases and J by 3 bases, leaving 5 bases of the junction without a gene match. The CDR3 goes from the cysteine to the phenylalanine over 14 residues. Only CDR3 DNA remains: 42 bases, in frame from the first base. Healthy HIV-negative adults with no recently reported acute infections or vaccinations were included as donors. Only Caucasian adults living in Nashville, Tennessee, USA were represented among the donors. For unsorted samples, tens of millions of PBMCs were counted and genomic DNA was extracted with the QIAamp DNA Blood Mini kit. After blood collection by leukapheresis, PBMCs were isolated using Ficoll-Histopaque density gradient centrifugation and then cryopreserved in the vapor phase of liquid nitrogen. TCR CDR3 regions were amplified from genomic DNA by multiplex PCR using the deep immunoSEQ assay. For each cell subset, the extracted genomic DNA was distributed evenly across all wells of several immunoSEQ 96-well plates, and each plate served as one replicate. For unsorted PBMC, approximately 300 ng of genomic DNA, equivalent to tens of thousands of T cell genomes, went into each replicate PCR. Ten immunoSEQ deep assay plates were used to sequence the unsorted PBMC genomic DNA. Purified libraries were measured with a Qubit 3.0 fluorometer, size-checked on a Bioanalyzer 2100, and measured again with the KAPA Library Quantification kit. Each immunoSEQ 96-well plate was sequenced on its own single-read 150-cycle Illumina NextSeq 550 flow cell. In the original analysis: Because the immunoSEQ output held only junctional sequences and lacked quality scores, the filtering could not match the filtering applied to full-length reads. To assign V/J genes and CDR3, sequences were annotated against IMGT germline references using PyIR, a Python wrapper for IgBLAST v1.9. Reads with weak V/J assignments (E-value above 1e-6), missing CDR3, stop codons, out-of-frame junctions, or ambiguous translated residues were removed. A V3J clonotype was defined by an identical inferred V gene, J gene, and CDR3 amino acid sequence. The percentage overlap between two repertoires was calculated by dividing the number of shared unique clonotypes by the size of the smaller repertoire. Richness of each repertoire was evaluated using RTK rarefaction, the Chao1 estimator, and Recon v2.1 estimates of unobserved clonotypes. The table comes from immuneACCESS by way of TCRdb, which keeps in-frame sequences with V and J called. Part of the clones is missing from these tables; in studies checked, under half for an unresolved V gene and the rest for unknown reasons. V, J and clone size derive from that table, while D and trimming were established from the DNA sequence. The sample records 450,000 to 500,000 clones, 60% to 85% of which are singletons. The ten biggest clones cover approximately 12% of the sample.

Sequenced input: PBMCs. The chain was built from TRBV5-8 and TRBJ1-5; 9 bases in between match TRBD1. The source is a woman between 40 and 55 years old in good health. Some clones in this sample may be carry-over from other donors' samples. The CDR3 protein is CASGTGGLNQPQHF. The sequenced DNA is TGTGCCAGCGGAACAGGGGGCCTCAATCAGCCCCAGCATTTT. The entire variable domain, with the stretches around the CDR3 drawn from the reference TRBV5-8 and TRBJ1-5 proteins, is EAGVTQSPTHLIKTRGQQATLRCSPISGHTSVYWYQQALGLGLQFLLWYDEGEERNRGNFPPRFSGRQFPNYSSELNVNALELEDSALYLCASGTGGLNQPQHFGDGTRLSIL.